This TCR beta chain was observed in a study of post-analysis software for immune sequencing data. Study results and limitations: In multiple sclerosis, normalized Chao1 diversity was significantly below that of controls. About 5 TRBV segments appeared more often in patients than in controls, and TRBV5-6, TRBV5-1 and TRBV20-1 were among these. F measure clustering grouped samples strongly by preparation batch.

Note on this clonotype: The antigen remains unidentified.

The length of the CDR3 is 16 residues. Germline CDR1 reads SGHAT; CDR2 reads FQDESV (reference sequence). J gave up 6 bases and V 3 bases, and 13 bases lay outside the gene matches. Prepared libraries of TCR beta cDNA carried unique molecular identifiers. The T cell input of about 0.85 to 10 million gave approximately 500,000 cDNA molecules. TCRdb called the PCR reads again in MiXCR, with one record for every CDR3 protein. The sample shows about 200,000 distinct CDR3 sequences, 29% of them seen only once. The specimen sequenced was blood. The sequence was obtained from a girl aged 2 to 17 with multiple sclerosis. This chain joins TRBV11-1 and TRBJ1-1; 7 nucleotides line up with TRBD1. CDR3 loop: CASSFSIGTGAPEAFF. The CDR3 DNA sequence: TGTGCCAGCAGCTTCAGCATAGGCACAGGGGCGCCTGAAGCTTTCTTT.